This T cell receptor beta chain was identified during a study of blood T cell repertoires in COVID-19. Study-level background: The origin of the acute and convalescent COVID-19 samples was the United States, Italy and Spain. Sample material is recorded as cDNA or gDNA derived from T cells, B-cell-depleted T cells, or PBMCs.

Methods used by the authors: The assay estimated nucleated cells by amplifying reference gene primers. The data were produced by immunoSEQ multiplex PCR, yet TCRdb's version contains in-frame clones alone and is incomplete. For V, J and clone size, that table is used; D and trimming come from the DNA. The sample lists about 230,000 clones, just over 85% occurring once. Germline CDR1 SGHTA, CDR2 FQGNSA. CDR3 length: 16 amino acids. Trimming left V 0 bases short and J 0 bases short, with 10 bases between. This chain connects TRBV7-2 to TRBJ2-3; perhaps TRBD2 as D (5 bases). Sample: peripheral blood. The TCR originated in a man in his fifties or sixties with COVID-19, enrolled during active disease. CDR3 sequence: CASSLAPGYSTDTQYF. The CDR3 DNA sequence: TGTGCCAGCAGCTTAGCGCCGGGATACAGCACAGATACGCAGTATTTT.